A selection of T cell receptor beta chains follows, all from one sample in a study of blood T cell repertoires in COVID-19. Only in-frame clones appear in the TCRdb table, and some are missing; sequencing was by immunoSEQ multiplex PCR. The sample comprises some 68,000 clones, about 86% of which are singletons, and roughly 30% rests with the top ten. The material sequenced was peripheral blood. Receptors were obtained from a man aged 70 or older with acute or convalescent COVID-19. Each CDR3 is given with its conserved first and last residue. Size is stated for part of the rows, as once, few or many counts, or as a class when the clone is expanded.

j_call: TRBJ2-7
clone_size: .
v_call: TRBV18
cdr3_aa: CASSSPPAGGSYEQYF

j_call: TRBJ1-5
clone_size: .
v_call: TRBV24-1
cdr3_aa: CATSDPRQGNQPQHF

j_call: TRBJ1-2
clone_size: .
v_call: TRBV5-6
cdr3_aa: CASSLGQGEVLEGYTF

j_call: TRBJ2-1
clone_size: once
v_call: TRBV7-9
cdr3_aa: CASSRTGYNEQFF

j_call: TRBJ2-1
clone_size: .
v_call: TRBV30
cdr3_aa: CAWSALRDSEQFF

j_call: TRBJ2-1
clone_size: .
v_call: TRBV18
cdr3_aa: CASSRTTSGSDEQFF

j_call: TRBJ2-7
clone_size: .
v_call: TRBV11-2
cdr3_aa: CASSLALGVTYEQYF

j_call: TRBJ2-7
clone_size: .
v_call: TRBV5-8
cdr3_aa: CASRVGLAGGYEQYF

j_call: TRBJ2-5
clone_size: .
v_call: TRBV25-1
cdr3_aa: CASRAGQETQYF

j_call: TRBJ1-4
clone_size: .
v_call: TRBV30
cdr3_aa: CAWSAMEVGEKLFF

j_call: TRBJ2-7
clone_size: few
v_call: TRBV15
cdr3_aa: CATSNMGGSYEQYF

j_call: TRBJ2-5
clone_size: .
v_call: TRBV28
cdr3_aa: CASSLVQGTMAQYF

j_call: TRBJ1-1
clone_size: .
v_call: TRBV29-1
cdr3_aa: CSVDPGSKNTEAFF

j_call: TRBJ2-7
clone_size: .
v_call: TRBV27
cdr3_aa: CASSPRFGGGSGSSYEQYF

j_call: TRBJ1-2
clone_size: .
v_call: TRBV7-9
cdr3_aa: CASSRGQDYGYTF

j_call: TRBJ2-3
clone_size: .
v_call: TRBV29-1
cdr3_aa: CSVGRASEDTQYF

j_call: TRBJ2-3
clone_size: few
v_call: TRBV29-1
cdr3_aa: CSVGLAGRTDTQYF

j_call: TRBJ1-2
clone_size: few
v_call: TRBV25-1
cdr3_aa: CASSDDRGGISGYTF

j_call: TRBJ2-1
clone_size: .
v_call: TRBV7-2
cdr3_aa: CASSFASSPNNEQFF

j_call: TRBJ2-1
clone_size: once
v_call: TRBV19
cdr3_aa: CASSTRPGANEQFF

j_call: TRBJ1-2
clone_size: .
v_call: TRBV27
cdr3_aa: CASSLWEGGAAYGYTF

j_call: TRBJ2-1
clone_size: .
v_call: TRBV20-1
cdr3_aa: CSALFDNEQFF

j_call: TRBJ2-7
clone_size: .
v_call: TRBV19
cdr3_aa: CASSFSTGYEQYF

j_call: TRBJ1-6
clone_size: .
v_call: TRBV25-1
cdr3_aa: CASREGDNSPLHF

j_call: TRBJ1-6
clone_size: once
v_call: TRBV19
cdr3_aa: CASSTGTGGVSPLHF

j_call: TRBJ2-1
clone_size: .
v_call: TRBV6-5
cdr3_aa: CASRTSASNEQFF